The present entry profiles one TCR beta chain with its context. This sample was included in a study of cytomegalovirus exposure and HLA in healthy donors. The overall study: In terms of ancestry, the Caucasian-associated cluster contained 81% of the approximately 380 genotyped donors.

The PCR ran on 60 Vbeta and 13 Jbeta primers. TCRdb's copy holds only in-frame clones and misses some; the assay was immunoSEQ multiplex PCR. The sample has around 33,000 clones. Germline-derived CDR1 and CDR2 are KGHSH and LQKENI. V was trimmed by 9 bases and J by 2 bases, leaving 7 bases between them. CDR3 length equals 11 residues. The sequence came from a middle-aged woman in good health and CMV-seropositive. Source material: PBMCs. The rearrangement uses TRBV18 and TRBJ2-5; D uncertain. The CDR3 spells CASHRQETQYF. CDR3 bases: TGTGCCAGTCACAGACAAGAGACCCAGTACTTC.